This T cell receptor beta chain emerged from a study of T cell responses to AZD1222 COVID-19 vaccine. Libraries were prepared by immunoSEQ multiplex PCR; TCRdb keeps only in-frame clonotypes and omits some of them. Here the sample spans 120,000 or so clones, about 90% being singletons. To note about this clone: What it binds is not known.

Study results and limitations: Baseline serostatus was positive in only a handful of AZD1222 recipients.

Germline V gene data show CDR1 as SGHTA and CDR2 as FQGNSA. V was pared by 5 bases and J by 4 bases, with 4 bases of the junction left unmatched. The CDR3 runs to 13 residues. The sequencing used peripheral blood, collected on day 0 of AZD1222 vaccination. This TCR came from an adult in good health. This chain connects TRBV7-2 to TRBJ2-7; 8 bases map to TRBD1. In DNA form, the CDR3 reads TGTGCCAGCAGCGTAGGACAGGGATACGAGCAGTACTTC. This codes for CASSVGQGYEQYF.